This TCR beta chain is drawn from a study of T cells in Graves' hyperthyroidism and ophthalmopathy. About the research overall: It was at initial diagnosis, before any treatment, that peripheral blood was collected.

In its sample, this clonotype was seen many times. The antigen is not known. General observations from the study: Most thyroid clonotypes with frequency above 0.001 were detected in blood.

Using RNA transcripts as the source, TCR beta CDR3 regions were amplified. In the first-round RT-PCR of the TCR CDR3, the HTBI primer set was used. From the multiplex PCR reads, TCRdb called clonotypes with MiXCR, one entry per CDR3 protein. This sample carries 500,000 to 600,000 distinct CDR3 sequences, approximately 15% of them seen once, and the ten largest clones take 15% to 20%. Disease duration under 2 months; hyperthyroidism patients were aged 18 to 65. Extraction of PBMCs used roughly 10 ml of fresh peripheral blood. The sequenced sample consisted of blood. The sequence was obtained from a woman aged 18-35 years with Graves' hyperthyroidism.

The chain's CDR3 is CASSLASGTVGYEQYF. The CDR3 nucleotides read TGTGCCAGCAGCTTAGCCAGCGGGACGGTGGGCTACGAGCAGTACTTC. The chain recombines TRBV7-9 with TRBJ2-7; 7 positions agree with TRBD2. From germline, CDR1 is SEHNR and CDR2 FQNEAQ (reference sequence). This CDR3 has 16 residues. V shed 0 bases, J shed 3 bases, and the junction held 8 bases outside the gene matches.